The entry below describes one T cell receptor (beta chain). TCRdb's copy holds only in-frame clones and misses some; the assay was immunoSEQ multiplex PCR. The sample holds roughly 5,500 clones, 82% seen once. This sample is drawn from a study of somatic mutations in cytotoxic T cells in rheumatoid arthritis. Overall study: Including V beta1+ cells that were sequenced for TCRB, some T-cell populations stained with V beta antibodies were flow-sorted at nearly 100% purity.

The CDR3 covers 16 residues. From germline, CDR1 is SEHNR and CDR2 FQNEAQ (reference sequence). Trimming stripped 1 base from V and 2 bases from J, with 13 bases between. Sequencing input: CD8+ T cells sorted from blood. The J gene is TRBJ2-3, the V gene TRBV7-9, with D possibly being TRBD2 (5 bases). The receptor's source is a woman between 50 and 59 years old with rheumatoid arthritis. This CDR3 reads CASSLGRRGPTDTQYF. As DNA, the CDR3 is TGTGCCAGCAGCTTAGGTAGAAGAGGGCCCACAGATACGCAGTATTTT.